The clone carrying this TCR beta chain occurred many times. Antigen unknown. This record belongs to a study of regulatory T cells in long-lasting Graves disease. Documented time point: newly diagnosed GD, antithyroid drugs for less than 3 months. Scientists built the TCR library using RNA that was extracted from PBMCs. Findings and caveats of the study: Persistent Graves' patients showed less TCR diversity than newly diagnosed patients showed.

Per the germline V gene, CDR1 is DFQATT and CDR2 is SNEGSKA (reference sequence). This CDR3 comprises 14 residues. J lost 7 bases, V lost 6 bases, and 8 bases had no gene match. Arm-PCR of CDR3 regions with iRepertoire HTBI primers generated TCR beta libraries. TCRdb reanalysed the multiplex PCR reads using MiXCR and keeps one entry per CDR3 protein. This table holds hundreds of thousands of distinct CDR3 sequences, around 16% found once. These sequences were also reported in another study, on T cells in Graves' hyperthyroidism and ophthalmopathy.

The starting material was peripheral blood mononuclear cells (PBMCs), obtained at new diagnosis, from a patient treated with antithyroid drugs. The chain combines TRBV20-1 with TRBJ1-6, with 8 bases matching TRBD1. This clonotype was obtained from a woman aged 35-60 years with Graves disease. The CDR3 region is CSAPRGQRNSPLHF. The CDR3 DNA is TGCAGTGCCCCCAGGGGGCAGAGGAATTCACCCCTCCACTTT.